Sequencing of this T cell receptor (beta chain) was carried out in a study of blood T cell repertoires in COVID-19. On the study more broadly: Samples taken during acute and convalescent COVID-19 were collected in the United States, Italy and Spain. Sources were T cells, B-cell-depleted T cells, or PBMCs; the material itself was cDNA or gDNA.

Relative to its sample, this clone is medium-sized (0.01 to 0.1%). Only in-frame clones appear in the TCRdb table, and some are missing; sequencing was by immunoSEQ multiplex PCR. The sample consists of approximately 170,000 clones, roughly 80% of them appearing once. Seattle's enrolled individuals joined amid active infection and were then monitored longitudinally. Germline V gene sequence: CDR1 SEHNR, CDR2 FQNEAQ (reference sequence). The V gene lost 2 bases and the J gene lost 2 bases, with 10 bases spanning the gap. The CDR3 spans 14 residues. The origin of this receptor is a woman aged 80 or over with COVID-19, enrolled during active disease. V and J are TRBV7-9 and TRBJ2-7; weak D call: TRBD1 (5 bases). Sequenced: peripheral blood. DNA of the CDR3: TGTGCCAGCAGCTTACAGGGTACCCCCTACGAGCAGTACTTC. Protein: CASSLQGTPYEQYF. Variable domain in full (rest from reference TRBV7-9 and TRBJ2-7): DTGVSQNPRHKITKRGQNVTFRCDPISEHNRLYWYRQTLGQGPEFLTYFQNEAQLEKSRLLSDRFSAERPKGSFSTLEIQRTEQGDSAMYLCASSLQGTPYEQYFGPGTRLTVT.